This TCR beta chain stems from a study of cytomegalovirus exposure and HLA in healthy donors. The study, taken as a whole, reports: Researchers reported in a later analysis that a missense DCLRE1C variant was tied to TCR beta V- and J-gene trimming.

CDR1 and CDR2 (germline): MNHEY, SMNVEV (reference sequence). CDR3 length: 16 residues. The V end lost 5 bases, the J end lost 0 bases, and 17 bases lay between the germline ends. PCR used 60 Vbeta primers and 13 Jbeta primers. This table comes from immunoSEQ multiplex PCR, and its TCRdb copy is limited to in-frame clones, with some not included. The repertoire holds 150,000 to 180,000 clones, 80% to 90% seen once, with less than 2.5% in the top ten. In regard to this clone: Its antigen is not identified.

Sequencing used PBMCs. The chain is built from TRBV27 and TRBJ2-7, with a tentative D call TRBD1 (5 bases). The receptor was derived from a woman aged 18-35 years in good health and CMV-seronegative. This CDR3 reads CASSPHVQGSSYEQYF. Written as DNA, the CDR3 is TGTGCCAGCAGTCCCCATGTCCAGGGATCCTCCTACGAGCAGTACTTC.